Each of the 7 T cell receptor beta chains below was sequenced from the same sample in a study of blood T cell repertoires in COVID-19. Assay used: immunoSEQ multiplex PCR; TCRdb lists only in-frame clones, some missing. In the table there are 150,000 to 200,000 clones, roughly 76% of which are singletons. The sample comprised peripheral blood. The receptors here all came from a woman aged 80 or over with COVID-19, enrolled during active disease.

This chain connects TRBV4-1 to TRBJ2-1; TRBD2 matches at 9 bases. Germline V gene data show CDR1 as MGHRA and CDR2 as YSYEKL. The CDR3 runs to 14 residues. The V and J ends lost 3 bases and 7 bases, in that order; junction bases with no gene match: 4. CDR3 in DNA: TGCGCCAGCAGCCAGTCGGCGGGGGGGAATGAGCAGTTCTTC. Its protein is CASSQSAGGNEQFF.

This chain uses TRBV5-4 with TRBJ2-7, with 9 nucleotides matching TRBD1. The CDR3 consists of 15 residues. V trimming: 5 bases; J trimming: 1 base; junction bases outside the gene matches: 7. Germline V gene sequence: CDR1 SGHNT, CDR2 YYREEE (reference sequence). CDR3 amino acids: CASSQDRGLSYEQYF. The CDR3 nucleotides are TGTGCCAGCAGTCAGGACAGGGGTTTATCCTACGAGCAGTACTTC.

This sequence joins TRBV5-4 and TRBJ2-7, with 9 bases that match TRBD2. This CDR3 is built from 15 residues. The germline V gene encodes CDR1 SGHNT and CDR2 YYREEE (reference sequence). V was pared by 1 base and J by 5 bases, with 7 bases of the junction left unmatched. DNA for the CDR3: TGTGCCAGCAGCTTGAATAGCGGGAGTTTGAACGAGCAGTACTTC. Protein sequence: CASSLNSGSLNEQYF.

V gene TRBV6-5 combines with J gene TRBJ2-1; D is uncertain. The CDR3 has 14 residues. The germline CDR1 and CDR2 sequences are MNHEY and SVGAGI. Trimming removed 7 bases from V and 6 bases from J, with 16 bases in between. The CDR3 coding sequence is TGTGCCAGCACCAAACGGGTCCTCGTCAATGAGCAGTTCTTC. Amino acids: CASTKRVLVNEQFF.

This clone was seen a few times. The rearrangement links TRBV7-2 to TRBJ2-2; TRBD2 agrees at 9 bases. The CDR3 runs to 15 residues. Per germline, CDR1 SGHTA and CDR2 FQGNSA. Germline trimming cut 2 bases from V and 4 bases from J; bases unmatched to any gene: 2. Here the CDR3 reads CASSLQAGGTGELFF. Here the CDR3 DNA reads TGTGCCAGCAGCTTACAAGCGGGAGGCACCGGGGAGCTGTTTTTT.

The chain uses TRBV15 and TRBJ2-5; D is unresolved. The CDR3 has 14 residues. The V gene lost 3 bases and the J gene lost 4 bases, with 12 bases spanning the gap. The germline gives CDR1 LNHNV, CDR2 YYDKDF (reference sequence). For the CDR3, the DNA is TGTGCCACCAGCAGTCCTAAGGCGGTAGAGACCCAGTACTTC. Translating it yields CATSSPKAVETQYF.

The J gene is TRBJ2-7, the V gene TRBV18; D might be TRBD1 (6 bases). This CDR3 contains 16 residues. The V gene lost 3 bases and the J gene lost 4 bases, with 19 bases spanning the gap. Germline loops: CDR1 KGHSH, CDR2 LQKENI. CDR3 coding DNA: TGTGCCAGCTCACCGTACAGGGCCCATAACGGTTACGAGCAGTACTTC. Protein product: CASSPYRAHNGYEQYF.